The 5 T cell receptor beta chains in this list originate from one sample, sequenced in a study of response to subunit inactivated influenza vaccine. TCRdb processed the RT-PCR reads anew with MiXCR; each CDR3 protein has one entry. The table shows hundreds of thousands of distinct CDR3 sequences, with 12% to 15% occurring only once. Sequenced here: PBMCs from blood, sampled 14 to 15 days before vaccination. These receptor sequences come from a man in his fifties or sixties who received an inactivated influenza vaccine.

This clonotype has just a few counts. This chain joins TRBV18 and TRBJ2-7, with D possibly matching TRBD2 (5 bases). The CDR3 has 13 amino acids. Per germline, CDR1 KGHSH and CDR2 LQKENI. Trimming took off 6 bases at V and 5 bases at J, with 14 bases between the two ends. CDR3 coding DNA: TGTGCCAGCTCGCGGACGGGGTTAGACGAGCAGTACTTC. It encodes CASSRTGLDEQYF.

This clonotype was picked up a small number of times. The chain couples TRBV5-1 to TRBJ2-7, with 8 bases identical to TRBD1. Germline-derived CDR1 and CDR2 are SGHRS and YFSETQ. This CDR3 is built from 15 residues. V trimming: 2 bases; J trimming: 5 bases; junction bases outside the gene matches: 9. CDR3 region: CASSFMAGTGHEQYF. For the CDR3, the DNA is TGCGCCAGCAGCTTTATGGCAGGGACAGGACACGAGCAGTACTTC.

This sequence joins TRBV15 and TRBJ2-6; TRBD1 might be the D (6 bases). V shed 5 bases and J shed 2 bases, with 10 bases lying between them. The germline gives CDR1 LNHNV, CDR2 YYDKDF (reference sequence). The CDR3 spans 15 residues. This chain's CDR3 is CATSPAGAGANVLTF. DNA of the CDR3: TGTGCCACCAGCCCAGCAGGGGCTGGGGCCAACGTCCTGACTTTC.

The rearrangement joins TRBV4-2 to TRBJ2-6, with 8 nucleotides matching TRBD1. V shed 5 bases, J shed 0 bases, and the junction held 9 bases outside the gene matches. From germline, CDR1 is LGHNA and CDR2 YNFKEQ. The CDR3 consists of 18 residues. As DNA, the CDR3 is TGTGCCAGCAGCGCGGGACAGGCAGGAGTCTCTGGGGCCAACGTCCTGACTTTC. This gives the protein CASSAGQAGVSGANVLTF.

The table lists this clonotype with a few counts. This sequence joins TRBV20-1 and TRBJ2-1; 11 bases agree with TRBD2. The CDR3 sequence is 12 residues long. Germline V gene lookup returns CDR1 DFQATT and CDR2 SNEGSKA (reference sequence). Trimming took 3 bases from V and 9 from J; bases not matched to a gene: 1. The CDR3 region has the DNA TGCAGTGCTAGCCTAGCGGGAGGTGAGCAGTTCTTC. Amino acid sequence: CSASLAGGEQFF.